This entry describes one T cell receptor beta chain. This clone was counted a few times. Its antigen target is currently unknown. Base qualities were left out, and no much larger clone turns up one base away. From cysteine to phenylalanine, the CDR3 is 13 amino acids long. The CDR3 DNA has 39 bases and is translated from base 1. The germline V gene supplies CDR1 SQVTM and CDR2 ANQGSEA. The germline ends are 13 bases apart after V is trimmed by 6 bases and J by 2 bases. The library was generated by the immunoSEQ multiplex PCR assay. TCRdb took over this immuneACCESS table, retaining in-frame rearrangements with V and J assigned. Such tables are incomplete; in checked studies, under half of the missing clones stem from an unresolved V gene, and the remainder is unexplained. Across this sample there are some 7,200 clones, with 82% seen only once. Clones ranked in the top ten supply 28% of the sample. These data are taken from a study of control samples from healthy donors and cancer patients (dated by TCRdb to 2020 to 2021).

Here the chain combines TRBV29-1 and TRBJ1-1; perhaps TRBD1 is the D gene, with 5 bases matching. Source material: PBMCs. The receptor comes from a man between 65 and 85 years old with lung cancer. The nucleotides read TGCAGCGTACCGGGACTACTTAACACTGAAGCTTTCTTT. It translates to CSVPGLLNTEAFF.